This T cell receptor (beta chain) was documented in a study of cytomegalovirus exposure and HLA in healthy donors. The PCR was carried out with 60 Vbeta primers and 13 Jbeta primers. The assay was immunoSEQ multiplex PCR, and TCRdb's table has in-frame clones only and misses some. The sample records 200,000 or so clones, roughly 84% being singletons. There are 13 residues in the CDR3. The V gene's germline CDR1 is SGHVS and CDR2 FNYEAQ. With 4 bases clipped from V and 5 bases from J, the junction kept 1 base outside the gene matches. This chain joins TRBV7-6 and TRBJ1-2; 10 bases are a match to TRBD1. The TCR originated in a boy between 10 and 17 years old in good health and CMV-seronegative. Sequencing was carried out using PBMCs. The CDR3: CASSSGQGYGYTF. The CDR3 nucleotides read TGTGCCAGCAGCTCGGGACAGGGGTATGGCTACACCTTC.